The 29 T cell receptor beta chains reported below all come from one sample, sequenced in a study of regulatory T cells in long-lasting Graves disease. Building the TCR beta libraries relied on iRepertoire HTBI primers, and CDR3 regions underwent Arm-PCR. TCRdb independently ran MiXCR on the multiplex PCR reads; one entry per CDR3 protein. The table lists hundreds of thousands of distinct CDR3 sequences, 13% of them singletons. Time point denoted: newly diagnosed GD, antithyroid drugs for less than 3 months. Researchers made the TCR library from RNA that was extracted from PBMCs. These data are also associated with another study on T cells in Graves' hyperthyroidism and ophthalmopathy.

The material was peripheral blood mononuclear cells (PBMCs), obtained at new diagnosis, from a patient treated with antithyroid drugs. The receptors shown here come from a man aged 25 to 45 with Graves disease.

This clonotype was found many times. The chain joins TRBV11-2 to TRBJ2-1; perhaps TRBD2 as D (6 bases). Trimming cost V 6 bases and J 13 bases, with 13 bases left between them. Germline V gene data show CDR1 as SGHAT and CDR2 as FQNNGV. This CDR3 is built from 11 residues. The CDR3 nucleotides are TGTGCCAGCAGTCTCGGCGGGACCCAGTTCTTC. It yields the protein CASSLGGTQFF. Full variable domain (missing parts from reference TRBV11-2 and TRBJ2-1): EAGVAQSPRYKIIEKRQSVAFWCNPISGHATLYWYQQILGQGPKLLIQFQNNGVVDDSQLPKDRFSAERLKGVDSTLKIQPAKLEDSAVYLCASSLGGTQFFGPGTRLTVL.

This clonotype was detected a few times. The J gene is TRBJ2-1, the V gene TRBV5-1; D remains unclear. Looked up from germline, CDR1 is SGHRS and CDR2 is YFSETQ. Trimming pared 7 bases from V and 4 bases from J, leaving 15 bases between. CDR3 length: 14 residues. CDR3 nucleotide sequence: TGCGCCAGCGCCGGTTCTTCCAGATACAATGAGCAGTTCTTC. Translated, it gives CASAGSSRYNEQFF.

Only a few counts were recorded for this clonotype. V and J are TRBV7-2 and TRBJ1-3; D is perhaps TRBD1 (5 bases). The V gene's germline CDR1 is SGHTA and CDR2 FQGNSA. Trimming took off 3 bases at V and 2 bases at J, with 14 bases between the two ends. The CDR3 spans 16 residues. CDR3 sequence (DNA): TGTGCCAGCAGCTTGGGTTGGGGGAGCCCTGGAAACACCATATATTTT. The encoded protein is CASSLGWGSPGNTIYF.

This clonotype was counted ten times or more. The V gene is TRBV11-2, the J gene TRBJ2-5; no reliable D call. The V and J ends lost 7 bases and 2 bases respectively, with 20 bases between them. This CDR3 comprises 16 residues. CDR1 is SGHAT and CDR2 is FQNNGV in the germline V gene. CDR3 in DNA: TGTGCCAGCACTCGTCCCCGGATAGAACTACAAGAGACCCAGTACTTC. Its protein is CASTRPRIELQETQYF. The entire variable domain, with the rest obtained from reference TRBV11-2 and TRBJ2-5, is as follows: EAGVAQSPRYKIIEKRQSVAFWCNPISGHATLYWYQQILGQGPKLLIQFQNNGVVDDSQLPKDRFSAERLKGVDSTLKIQPAKLEDSAVYLCASTRPRIELQETQYFGPGTRLLVL.

This clonotype was detected ten times or more. J is TRBJ1-2 and V is TRBV20-1; 10 nucleotides line up with TRBD1. V lost 8 bases, J lost 6 bases, and 6 bases stayed unmatched. The CDR3 is made up of 12 amino acids. Germline V lookup: CDR1 DFQATT, CDR2 SNEGSKA (reference sequence). The CDR3 sequence: CSSGQGIDGYTF. In DNA, the CDR3 is TGCAGTTCGGGACAGGGGATAGATGGCTACACCTTC.

This clonotype was observed once. A much larger clonotype is one base distant, so this may be a read error. Because it lacks the conserved phenylalanine or tryptophan at the end, this CDR3 is likely a read error. The chain couples TRBV7-9 to TRBJ1-2; no reliable D call. V dropped 0 bases and J dropped 8 bases, with 13 bases sitting between them. Germline loops: CDR1 SEHNR, CDR2 FQNEAQ (reference sequence). The CDR3 sequence is 14 residues long. In DNA, the CDR3 is TGTGCCAGCAGCTTAGCGCTCCGCCCTGAAGGCTACACCTCC. The encoded protein is CASSLALRPEGYTS.

This clonotype was picked up a small number of times. The genes are TRBV7-8 and TRBJ1-2; D is possibly TRBD1 (6 bases). The CDR3 is 14 amino acids. Germline CDR1 SGHVS, CDR2 FQNEAQ. Trimming pared 10 bases from V and 4 bases from J, leaving 19 bases between. CDR3 region: CATSPTGSAYGYTF. CDR3 coding DNA: TGTGCCACCTCCCCAACAGGGTCGGCCTATGGCTACACCTTC.

This clonotype was picked up a small number of times. The rearrangement joins TRBV18 to TRBJ1-2; D not resolved. Trimming cost V 6 bases and J 4 bases, with 9 bases left between them. CDR1 and CDR2 (germline): KGHSH, LQKENI. The CDR3 has 12 residues. The CDR3 DNA follows: TGTGCCAGCTCGACGGCCTTCTATGGCTACACCTTC. Amino acids: CASSTAFYGYTF.

The chain carries TRBV10-3 and TRBJ1-4; no firm D call. The CDR3 is made up of 14 amino acids. Trimming stripped 0 bases from V and 10 bases from J, with 12 bases between. Germline CDR1 ENHRY, CDR2 SYGVKD. The CDR3 sequence is CAISESTGQGKLFF. DNA for the CDR3: TGTGCCATCAGTGAGTCGACCGGGCAAGGAAAACTGTTTTTT.

This chain joins TRBV2 and TRBJ2-3, with D possibly being TRBD2 (6 bases). Trimming cost V 5 bases and J 10 bases, with 16 bases left between them. This CDR3 spans 13 amino acids. CDR1 is SNHLY, CDR2 FYNNEI, per germline. CDR3 amino acids: CASSRPGDGAQYF. The CDR3 DNA reads as TGTGCCAGCAGTCGCCCGGGGGACGGGGCGCAGTATTTT. Full variable domain (remainder filled in from reference TRBV2 and TRBJ2-3): EPEVTQTPSHQVTQMGQEVILRCVPISNHLYFYWYRQILGQKVEFLVSFYNNEISEKSEIFDDQFSVERPDGSNFTLKIRSTKLEDSAMYFCASSRPGDGAQYFGPGTRLTVL.

The table lists this clonotype with many counts. This sequence joins TRBV27 and TRBJ2-6, with a possible D match to TRBD2 (7 bases). Trimming took 1 base from V and 2 from J, leaving 9 bases between them. Germline V gene lookup returns CDR1 MNHEY and CDR2 SMNVEV (reference sequence). The CDR3 is 16 amino acids. CDR3 loop: CASSLWGGAGANVLTF. CDR3 DNA: TGTGCCAGCAGTTTATGGGGGGGCGCTGGGGCCAACGTCCTGACTTTC.

Turning to this clonotype: A much larger clonotype is one base distant, so this may be a read error. This sequence joins TRBV6-2 or TRBV6-3 and TRBJ2-5; 8 positions match TRBD2. TRBJ2-1 matches the DNA end more closely, so the J call is doubtful. The CDR3 covers 15 residues. Germline CDR1 MNHEY, CDR2 SVGEGT. CDR3 nucleotide sequence: TGTGCCAGCAGTTACTCGAGCGGGGGCTCCTACGAGCAGTTCTTC. This gives the protein CASSYSSGGSYEQFF.

Remarks on this clonotype: Being one base from a much bigger clone, this may be a read error. The V and J genes are TRBV27 and TRBJ2-7; no clear D. The DNA end lines up better with TRBJ2-5; the J call may be wrong. The CDR3 has 13 amino acids. Germline loops: CDR1 MNHEY, CDR2 SMNVEV (reference sequence). The CDR3 protein is CASSSKTGETQYF. In DNA form, the CDR3 reads TGTGCCAGCAGTTCTAAGACGGGAGAGACCCAGTACTTC.

This clonotype appeared many times. The CDR3 is CASNPQGTISYNEQFF. The CDR3 DNA reads TGTGCCAGCAATCCTCAGGGGACAATCTCCTACAATGAGCAGTTCTTC. The chain links TRBV2 to TRBJ2-1; possible D gene TRBD1, 6 bases. Germline assignment: CDR1 SNHLY and CDR2 FYNNEI. Deletions cut 7 bases from V and 0 bases from J, with 16 bases between. CDR3 length equals 16 residues.

This clonotype was detected many times. The J gene is TRBJ2-1, the V gene TRBV2; the D gene is possibly TRBD2 (6 bases). This CDR3 has 15 residues. V was clipped by 8 bases and J by 5 bases, with 19 bases between them. Germline lookup yields CDR1 SNHLY and CDR2 FYNNEI. The CDR3 DNA is TGTGCCAGCCGGGTACGGGAGCTGGAAAACAATGAGCAGTTCTTC. Its protein product is CASRVRELENNEQFF. The whole variable domain, filled in from reference TRBV2 and TRBJ2-1, reads EPEVTQTPSHQVTQMGQEVILRCVPISNHLYFYWYRQILGQKVEFLVSFYNNEISEKSEIFDDQFSVERPDGSNFTLKIRSTKLEDSAMYFCASRVRELENNEQFFGPGTRLTVL.

The sample holds many counts of this clonotype. The chain recombines TRBV6-2 or TRBV6-3 with TRBJ2-1, with 10 bases fitting TRBD1. This CDR3 is built from 14 residues. The trim removed 2 bases at V and 8 bases at J, leaving 3 bases unmatched. Germline V lookup: CDR1 MNHEY, CDR2 SVGEGT. The DNA for the CDR3 is TGTGCCAGCAGTTACGCGGACAGGGGGGATGAGCAGTTCTTC. Protein product: CASSYADRGDEQFF.

This chain connects TRBV19 to TRBJ2-6; maybe TRBD2 (5 bases). CDR3 length equals 19 residues. Germline values: CDR1 LNHDA, CDR2 SQIVND (reference sequence). Trimming removed 2 bases from V and 4 bases from J, with 21 bases in between. CDR3 coding DNA: TGTGCCAGTAGTATACTGTATAGAGCGGTTTCCGGCGGGGCCAACGTCCTGACTTTC. It encodes CASSILYRAVSGGANVLTF.

CDR3 residues: CASSLFGTSGRRSSYNEQFF. Here the CDR3 DNA reads TGTGCCAGCAGTCTTTTCGGGACTAGCGGGAGAAGAAGCTCCTACAATGAGCAGTTCTTC. The chain has TRBV6-1 and TRBJ2-1, with 14 bases aligning to TRBD2. The CDR3 covers 20 residues. V was pared by 5 bases and J by 0 bases, with 12 bases of the junction left unmatched. Germline V lookup: CDR1 MNHNS, CDR2 SASEGT.

At least ten counts were recorded for this clonotype. The chain is built from TRBV15 and TRBJ2-3; D may be TRBD1 or TRBD2 (5 bases each). Trimming removed 1 base at V and 3 bases at J, with 8 bases between. This CDR3 has 14 residues. Looked up from germline, CDR1 is LNHNV and CDR2 is YYDKDF (reference sequence). The CDR3 loop reads CATSRVGETDTQYF. The CDR3 bases are TGTGCCACCAGCAGAGTGGGGGAAACAGATACGCAGTATTTT.

This clonotype has more than one count but fewer than ten. The chain combines TRBV3-1 with TRBJ2-5; perhaps TRBD1 as D (6 bases). The CDR3 extends over 15 amino acids. Germline V gene sequence: CDR1 LGHDT, CDR2 YNNKEL (reference sequence). Trimming removed 0 bases at V and 2 bases at J, with 10 bases between. The CDR3 protein is CASSQDPQGQETQYF. The DNA of the CDR3 is TGTGCCAGCAGCCAAGATCCCCAGGGGCAAGAGACCCAGTACTTC.

This clonotype was counted a few times. The V call is TRBV29-1, the J call TRBJ1-3; 7 positions match TRBD1. The CDR3 runs to 16 residues. The J segment lost 2 bases and the V segment lost 4 bases, leaving 11 bases of the junction unmatched. Germline V gene lookup returns CDR1 SQVTM and CDR2 ANQGSEA. CDR3 sequence: CSVVFGQGVTGNTIYF. Written as DNA, the CDR3 is TGCAGCGTTGTGTTCGGTCAGGGGGTAACTGGAAACACCATATATTTT.

The V and J genes are TRBV20-1 and TRBJ2-7, with TRBD1 matching 9 bases. Unmatched junction bases numbered 5, after V lost 5 bases and J lost 6 bases. Germline assignment: CDR1 DFQATT and CDR2 SNEGSKA (reference sequence). The length of the CDR3 is 12 residues. The CDR3 sequence is CSASRGQGEQYF. For the CDR3, the DNA is TGCAGTGCTTCCCGGGGACAGGGCGAGCAGTACTTC.

This clonotype showed up many times. The chain joins TRBV2 to TRBJ1-4; D is undetermined. With 6 bases removed from V and 2 bases from J, the gap between germline ends came to 16 bases. The germline gives CDR1 SNHLY, CDR2 FYNNEI. The CDR3 sequence is 16 residues long. The CDR3 coding sequence is TGTGCCAGCAGCTGGGCCGGAGGGTCTACTAATGAAAAACTGTTTTTT. It yields the protein CASSWAGGSTNEKLFF.

This clonotype was detected ten times or more. This sequence joins TRBV3-1 and TRBJ1-5; D not resolved. Germline lookup yields CDR1 LGHDT and CDR2 YNNKEL (reference sequence). This CDR3 has 16 residues. V lost 1 base and J lost 2, with 12 bases in between. The DNA for the CDR3 is TGTGCCAGCAGCCAAGTACGGGGTGCGGGCAATCAGCCCCAGCATTTT. The encoded protein is CASSQVRGAGNQPQHF.

The V call is TRBV9, the J call TRBJ2-3; 8 bases line up with TRBD1. CDR1 SGDLS and CDR2 YYNGEE come from the germline V gene. CDR3 size: 15 residues. V was pared by 4 bases and J by 3 bases, with 7 bases of the junction left unmatched. The CDR3 spells CASSTTGVMTDTQYF. The CDR3 nucleotides read TGTGCCAGCAGCACGACAGGGGTCATGACAGATACGCAGTATTTT.

As to this clonotype: With a much larger clone just one base away, this may be a read error. V is TRBV7-9 and J is TRBJ2-2; 10 positions agree with TRBD2. The CDR3 consists of 16 residues. Germline V lookup: CDR1 SEHNR, CDR2 FQNEAQ (reference sequence). Unmatched junction bases numbered 8, after V lost 8 bases and J lost 2 bases. The CDR3 loop reads CASVRPSGSNTGELFF. The CDR3 region has the DNA TGTGCCAGCGTGCGGCCTAGCGGGAGCAACACCGGGGAGCTGTTTTTT.

This clonotype was picked up a small number of times. The rearrangement uses TRBV5-5 and TRBJ2-4, with 11 bases lining up with TRBD2. The CDR3 runs 15 residues. The V gene end was trimmed by 3 bases and the J gene end by 5 bases; junction bases not matched to a gene: 4. CDR1 and CDR2 (germline): SGHKS, YYEKEE (reference sequence). CDR3 protein: CASSSSTSGENIQYF. For the CDR3, the DNA is TGTGCCAGCAGCTCCTCGACTAGCGGGGAAAACATTCAGTACTTC.

This clonotype showed up just a few times. The rearrangement uses TRBV20-1 and TRBJ2-1; the match to TRBD2 covers 7 bases. This CDR3 contains 15 residues. With 0 bases clipped from V and 3 bases from J, the junction kept 5 bases outside the gene matches. CDR1 DFQATT and CDR2 SNEGSKA come from the germline V gene (reference sequence). In DNA, the CDR3 is TGCAGTGCTAGAGATCCCCAGCGGGGCTACAATGAGCAGTTCTTC. Its translation is CSARDPQRGYNEQFF.

The rearrangement uses TRBV27 and TRBJ1-4; TRBD1 matches at 10 bases. With V trimmed by 6 bases and J by 5 bases, 3 bases remained unmatched. The V gene's germline CDR1 is MNHEY and CDR2 SMNVEV (reference sequence). This CDR3 is built from 14 residues. CDR3 loop: CASSKDRGNEKLFF. In nucleotides, the CDR3 is TGTGCCAGCAGCAAGGACAGGGGGAATGAAAAACTGTTTTTT.